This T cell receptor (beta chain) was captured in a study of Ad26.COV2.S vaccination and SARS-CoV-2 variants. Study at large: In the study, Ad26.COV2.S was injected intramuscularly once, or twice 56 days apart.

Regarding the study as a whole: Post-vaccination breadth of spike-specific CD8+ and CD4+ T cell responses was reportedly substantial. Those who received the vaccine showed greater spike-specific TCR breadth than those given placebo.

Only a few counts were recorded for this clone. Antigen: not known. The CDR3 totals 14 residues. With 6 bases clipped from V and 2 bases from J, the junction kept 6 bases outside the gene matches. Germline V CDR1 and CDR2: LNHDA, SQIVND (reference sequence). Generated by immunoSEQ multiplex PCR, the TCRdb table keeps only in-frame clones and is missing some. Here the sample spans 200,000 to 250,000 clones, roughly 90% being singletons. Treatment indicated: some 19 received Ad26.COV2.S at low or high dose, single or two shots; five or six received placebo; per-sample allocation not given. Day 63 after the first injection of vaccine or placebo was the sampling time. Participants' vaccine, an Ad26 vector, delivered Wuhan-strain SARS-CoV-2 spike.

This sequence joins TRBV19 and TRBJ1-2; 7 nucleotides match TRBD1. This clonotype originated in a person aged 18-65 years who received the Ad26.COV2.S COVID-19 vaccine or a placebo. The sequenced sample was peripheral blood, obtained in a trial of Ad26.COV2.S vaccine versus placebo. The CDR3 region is CASRKAGGNYGYTF. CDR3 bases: TGTGCCAGTAGAAAAGCAGGGGGGAACTATGGCTACACCTTC.